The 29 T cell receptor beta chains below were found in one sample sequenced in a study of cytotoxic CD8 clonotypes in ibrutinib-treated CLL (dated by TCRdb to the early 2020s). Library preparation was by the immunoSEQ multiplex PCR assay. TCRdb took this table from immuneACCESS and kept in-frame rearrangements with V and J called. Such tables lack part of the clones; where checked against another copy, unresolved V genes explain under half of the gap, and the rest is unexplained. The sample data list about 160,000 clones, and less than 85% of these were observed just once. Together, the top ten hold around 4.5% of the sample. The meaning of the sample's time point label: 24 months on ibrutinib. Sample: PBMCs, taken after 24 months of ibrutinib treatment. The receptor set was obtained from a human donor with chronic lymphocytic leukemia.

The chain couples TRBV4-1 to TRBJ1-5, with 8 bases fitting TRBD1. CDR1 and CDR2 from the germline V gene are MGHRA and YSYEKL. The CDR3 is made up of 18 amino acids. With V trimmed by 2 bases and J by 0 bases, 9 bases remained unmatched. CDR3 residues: CASSQSRDRKNSNQPQHF. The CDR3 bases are TGCGCCAGCAGCCAATCCCGGGACAGGAAAAATAGCAATCAGCCCCAGCATTTT.

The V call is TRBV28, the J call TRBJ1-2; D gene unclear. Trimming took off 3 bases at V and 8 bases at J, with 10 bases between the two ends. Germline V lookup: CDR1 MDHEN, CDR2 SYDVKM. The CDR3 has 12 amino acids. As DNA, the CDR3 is TGTGCCAGCAGTTTCCAGCCGGGGGGCTACACCTTC. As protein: CASSFQPGGYTF.

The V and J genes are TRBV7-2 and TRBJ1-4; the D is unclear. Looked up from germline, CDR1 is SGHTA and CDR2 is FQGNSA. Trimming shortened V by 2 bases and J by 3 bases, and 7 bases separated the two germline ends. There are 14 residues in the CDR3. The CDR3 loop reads CASSLWGPNEKLFF. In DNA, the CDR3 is TGTGCCAGCAGCTTATGGGGTCCTAATGAAAAACTGTTTTTT.

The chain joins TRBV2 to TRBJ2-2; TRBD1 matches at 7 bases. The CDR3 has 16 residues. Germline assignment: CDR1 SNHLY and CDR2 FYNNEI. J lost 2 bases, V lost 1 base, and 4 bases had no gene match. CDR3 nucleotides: TGTGCCAGCAGTGAAGAAGGGACAGTAAACACCGGGGAGCTGTTTTTT. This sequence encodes CASSEEGTVNTGELFF.

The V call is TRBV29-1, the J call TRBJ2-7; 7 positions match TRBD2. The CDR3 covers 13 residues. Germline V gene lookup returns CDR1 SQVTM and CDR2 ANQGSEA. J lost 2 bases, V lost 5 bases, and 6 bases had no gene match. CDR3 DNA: TGCAGCGTTCGCGCTAGCGGAACCTACGAGCAGTACTTC. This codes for CSVRASGTYEQYF.

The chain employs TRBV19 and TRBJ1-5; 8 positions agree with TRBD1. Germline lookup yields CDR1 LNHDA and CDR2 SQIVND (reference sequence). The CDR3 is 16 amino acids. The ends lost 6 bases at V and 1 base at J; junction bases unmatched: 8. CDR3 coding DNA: TGTGCCAGTAGCGACCAGGGGGCGCGAAGCAATCAGCCCCAGCATTTT. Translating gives CASSDQGARSNQPQHF.

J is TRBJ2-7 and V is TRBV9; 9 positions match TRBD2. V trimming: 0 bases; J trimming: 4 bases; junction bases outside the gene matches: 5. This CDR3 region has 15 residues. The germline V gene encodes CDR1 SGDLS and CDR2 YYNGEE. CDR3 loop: CASSVDGSGRYEQYF. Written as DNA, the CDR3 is TGTGCCAGCAGCGTAGACGGTAGCGGGAGATACGAGCAGTACTTC.

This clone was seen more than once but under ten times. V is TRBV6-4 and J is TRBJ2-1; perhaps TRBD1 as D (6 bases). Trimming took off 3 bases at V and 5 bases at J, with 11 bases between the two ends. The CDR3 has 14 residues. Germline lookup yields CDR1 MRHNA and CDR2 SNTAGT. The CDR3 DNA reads TGTGCCAGCAGTGAGGGGGCAGAACACAATGAGCAGTTCTTC. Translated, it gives CASSEGAEHNEQFF.

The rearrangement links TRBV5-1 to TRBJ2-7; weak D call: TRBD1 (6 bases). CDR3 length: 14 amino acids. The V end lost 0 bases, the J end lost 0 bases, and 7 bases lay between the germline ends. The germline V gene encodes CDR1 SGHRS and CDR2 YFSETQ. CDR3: CASSLGQASYEQYF. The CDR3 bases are TGCGCCAGCAGCTTGGGACAGGCCTCCTACGAGCAGTACTTC.

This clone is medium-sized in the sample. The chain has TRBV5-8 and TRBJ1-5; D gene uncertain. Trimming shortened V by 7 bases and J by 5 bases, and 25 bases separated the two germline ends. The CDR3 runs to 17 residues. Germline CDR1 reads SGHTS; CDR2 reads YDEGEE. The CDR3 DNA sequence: TGTGCCAGCCGCCCCCTTATGAGGGCTCCAAGGGATCAGCCCCAGCATTTT. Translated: CASRPLMRAPRDQPQHF.

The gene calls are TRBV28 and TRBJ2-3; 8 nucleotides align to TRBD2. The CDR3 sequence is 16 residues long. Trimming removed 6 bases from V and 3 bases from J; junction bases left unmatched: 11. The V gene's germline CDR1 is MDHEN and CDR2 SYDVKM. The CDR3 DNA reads TGTGCCAGCAGCCTTCGGGAGGGCCTAAGGACAGATACGCAGTATTTT. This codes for CASSLREGLRTDTQYF.

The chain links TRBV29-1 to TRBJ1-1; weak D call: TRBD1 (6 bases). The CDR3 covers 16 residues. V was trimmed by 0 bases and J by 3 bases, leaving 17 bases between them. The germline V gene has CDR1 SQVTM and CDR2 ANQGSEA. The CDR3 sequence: CSVEDHAGAKYTEAFF. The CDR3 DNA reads TGCAGCGTTGAAGATCACGCAGGGGCAAAGTACACTGAAGCTTTCTTT.

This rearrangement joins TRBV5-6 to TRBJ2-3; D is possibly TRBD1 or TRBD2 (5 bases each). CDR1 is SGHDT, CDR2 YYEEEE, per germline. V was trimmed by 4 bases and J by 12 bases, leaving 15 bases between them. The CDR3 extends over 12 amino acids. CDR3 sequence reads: CASSVRGPKQYF. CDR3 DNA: TGTGCCAGCAGCGTGAGGGGCCCAAAACAGTATTTT. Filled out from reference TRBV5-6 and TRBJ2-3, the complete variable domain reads DAGVTQSPTHLIKTRGQQVTLRCSPKSGHDTVSWYQQALGQGPQFIFQYYEEEERQRGNFPDRFSGHQFPNYSSELNVNALLLGDSALYLCASSVRGPKQYFGPGTRLTVL.

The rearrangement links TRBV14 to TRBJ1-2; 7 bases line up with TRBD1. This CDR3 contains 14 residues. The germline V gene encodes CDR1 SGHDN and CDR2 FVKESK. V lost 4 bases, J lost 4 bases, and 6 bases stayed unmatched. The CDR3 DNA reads TGTGCCAGCAGCCGACAACAGGGGCCCTATGGCTACACCTTC. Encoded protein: CASSRQQGPYGYTF.

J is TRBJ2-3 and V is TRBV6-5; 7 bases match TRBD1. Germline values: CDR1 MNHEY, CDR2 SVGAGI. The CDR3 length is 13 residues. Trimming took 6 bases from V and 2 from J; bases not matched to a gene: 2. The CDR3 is CASRGTATDTQYF. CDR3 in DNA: TGTGCCAGCAGGGGGACAGCCACAGATACGCAGTATTTT.

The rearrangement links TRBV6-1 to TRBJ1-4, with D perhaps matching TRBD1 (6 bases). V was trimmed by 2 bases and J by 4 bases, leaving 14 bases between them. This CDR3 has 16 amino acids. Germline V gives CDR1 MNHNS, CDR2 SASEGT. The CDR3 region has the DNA TGTGCCAGCAGTGAATCCTGGGGGGGCTTTAATGAAAAACTGTTTTTT. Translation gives CASSESWGGFNEKLFF.

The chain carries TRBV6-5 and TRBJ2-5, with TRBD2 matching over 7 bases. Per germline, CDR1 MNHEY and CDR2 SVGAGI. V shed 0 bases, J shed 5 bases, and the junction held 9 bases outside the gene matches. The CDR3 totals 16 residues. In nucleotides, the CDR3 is TGTGCCAGCAGTTACTCCGGGGTCCAGGGAGGGGAGACCCAGTACTTC. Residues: CASSYSGVQGGETQYF.

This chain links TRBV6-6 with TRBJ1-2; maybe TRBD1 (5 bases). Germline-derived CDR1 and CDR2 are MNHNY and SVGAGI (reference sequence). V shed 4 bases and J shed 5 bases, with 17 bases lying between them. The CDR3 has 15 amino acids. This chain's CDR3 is CASSSGPFAGYGYTF. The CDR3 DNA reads TGTGCCAGCAGTTCAGGGCCCTTCGCGGGGTATGGCTACACCTTC.

The CDR3 here is CASSLKMVGTEAFF. CDR3 coding DNA: TGTGCCAGCAGCCTGAAGATGGTGGGGACTGAAGCTTTCTTT. The rearrangement joins TRBV7-8 to TRBJ1-1; D gene uncertain. Germline lookup yields CDR1 SGHVS and CDR2 FQNEAQ. The ends were cut back, 5 bases at V and 5 bases at J, with 15 bases in the middle. CDR3 length: 14 residues.

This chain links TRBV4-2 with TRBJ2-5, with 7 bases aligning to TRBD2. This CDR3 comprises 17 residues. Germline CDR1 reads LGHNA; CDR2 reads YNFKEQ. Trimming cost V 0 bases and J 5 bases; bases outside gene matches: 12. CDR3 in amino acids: CASSQDRGGSGRETQYF. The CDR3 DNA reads TGTGCCAGCAGCCAAGACCGAGGCGGGAGCGGTAGGGAGACCCAGTACTTC.

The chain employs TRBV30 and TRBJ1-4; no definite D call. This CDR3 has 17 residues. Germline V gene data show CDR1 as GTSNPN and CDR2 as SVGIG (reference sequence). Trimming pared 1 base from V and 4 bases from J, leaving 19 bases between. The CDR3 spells CAWSAPVGRTNNEKLFF. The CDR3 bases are TGTGCCTGGAGTGCACCTGTTGGCAGGACTAATAATGAAAAACTGTTTTTT.

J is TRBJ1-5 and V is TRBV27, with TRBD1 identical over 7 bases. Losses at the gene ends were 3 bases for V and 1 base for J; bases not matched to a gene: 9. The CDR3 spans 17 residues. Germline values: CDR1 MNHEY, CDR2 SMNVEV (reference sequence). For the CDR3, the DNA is TGTGCCAGCAGTTTCGCTTACGGGACAGCAAGCAATCAGCCCCAGCATTTT. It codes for CASSFAYGTASNQPQHF.

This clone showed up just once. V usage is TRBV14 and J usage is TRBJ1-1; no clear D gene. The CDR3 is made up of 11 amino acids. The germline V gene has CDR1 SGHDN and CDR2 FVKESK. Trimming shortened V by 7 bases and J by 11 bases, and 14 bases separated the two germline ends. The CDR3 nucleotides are TGTGCCAGCAAGGCCGGATTGGGGGCTTTCTTT. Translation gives CASKAGLGAFF.

The CDR3 spells CASTVRTARTGELFF. As DNA, the CDR3 is TGTGCCAGCACCGTAAGGACAGCGAGGACCGGGGAGCTGTTTTTT. V gene TRBV2 combines with J gene TRBJ2-2; perhaps TRBD1 as D (6 bases). V was trimmed by 7 bases and J by 5 bases, leaving 17 bases between them. The length of the CDR3 is 15 residues. CDR1 is SNHLY, CDR2 FYNNEI, per germline.

CDR3 DNA: TGCGCCAGCAGCAGGGGGACAGGGGGCTACGAGCAGTACTTC. It is translated as CASSRGTGGYEQYF. The chain employs TRBV4-1 and TRBJ2-7, with 11 nucleotides matching TRBD1. The CDR3 covers 14 residues. With V trimmed by 5 bases and J by 3 bases, 3 bases remained unmatched. The germline gives CDR1 MGHRA, CDR2 YSYEKL.

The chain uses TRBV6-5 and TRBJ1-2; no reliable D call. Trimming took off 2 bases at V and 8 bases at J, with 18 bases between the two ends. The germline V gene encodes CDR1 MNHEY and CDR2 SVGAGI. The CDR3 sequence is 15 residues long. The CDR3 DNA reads TGTGCCAGCAGTTACAGTAAGGCGGCCTTCGGAGGCTACACCTTC. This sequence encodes CASSYSKAAFGGYTF.

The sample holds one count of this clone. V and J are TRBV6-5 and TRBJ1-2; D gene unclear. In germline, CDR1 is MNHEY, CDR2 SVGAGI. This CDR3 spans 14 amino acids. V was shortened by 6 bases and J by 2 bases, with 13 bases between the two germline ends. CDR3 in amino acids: CASSPGPSNYGYTF. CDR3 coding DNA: TGTGCCAGCAGCCCCGGACCGTCGAACTATGGCTACACCTTC.

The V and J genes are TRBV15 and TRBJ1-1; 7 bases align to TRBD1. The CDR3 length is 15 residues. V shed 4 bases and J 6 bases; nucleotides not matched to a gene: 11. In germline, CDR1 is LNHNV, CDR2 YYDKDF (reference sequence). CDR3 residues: CATSKITGDLAEAFF. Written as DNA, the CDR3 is TGTGCCACCAGCAAAATTACAGGGGATCTTGCTGAAGCTTTCTTT.

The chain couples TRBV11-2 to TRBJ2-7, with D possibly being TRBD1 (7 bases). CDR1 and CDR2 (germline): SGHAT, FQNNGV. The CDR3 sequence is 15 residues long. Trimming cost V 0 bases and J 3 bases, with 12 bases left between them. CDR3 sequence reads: CASSLEAGGYYEQYF. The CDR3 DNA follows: TGTGCCAGCAGCTTAGAGGCAGGGGGGTACTACGAGCAGTACTTC.